The 8 T cell receptor beta chains in this list originate from one sample, sequenced in a study of shared clonotypes between healthy human individuals (dated by TCRdb to 2020 to 2021). Receptors were amplified or captured by the immunoSEQ multiplex PCR assay. Not all clones reach the TCRdb copy of this immuneACCESS table, which keeps in-frame sequences only. Checked studies attribute under half of the gap to unresolved V genes and leave the rest unexplained. The sample records 2 million to 2.5 million clones, roughly 95% of which are singletons. Roughly 0.13% of the sample is taken by the ten largest. Sequenced input: naive CD4+ T cells sorted from blood. In light of the paper, this sample's cell subset or site label describes: CD45RA+ positively selected. Every receptor here comes from a man between 18 and 29 years old in good health.

The chain uses TRBV28 and TRBJ2-7; 7 positions agree with TRBD1. This CDR3 has 15 amino acids. The V segment lost 3 bases and the J segment 0 bases; nucleotides outside the gene matches: 5. From germline, CDR1 is MDHEN and CDR2 SYDVKM. CDR3 amino acids: CASSLLTGISYEQYF. The CDR3 bases are TGTGCCAGCAGTTTGTTGACAGGGATCTCCTACGAGCAGTACTTC.

The chain uses TRBV2 and TRBJ2-5, with D tentatively TRBD2 (6 bases). Germline CDR1 and CDR2: SNHLY and FYNNEI. The CDR3 runs to 12 residues. V gave up 4 bases and J gave up 12 bases, with 15 bases separating them. In nucleotides, the CDR3 is TGTGCCAGCAGTGTAGCGGATCACCGAGAGTACTTC. Translated, it gives CASSVADHREYF.

The gene calls are TRBV11-2 and TRBJ2-7, with D unclear. V was shortened by 0 bases and J by 0 bases, with 15 bases between the two germline ends. CDR1 is SGHAT and CDR2 is FQNNGV in the germline V gene. CDR3 size: 17 residues. CDR3 protein: CASSLDRQQWTSYEQYF. The CDR3 DNA reads TGTGCCAGCAGCTTAGATCGGCAGCAGTGGACCTCCTACGAGCAGTACTTC.

A note on this clone: The sample carries other DNA sequences with the same CDR3. The chain links TRBV18 to TRBJ2-7; a weak D match, TRBD2 (6 bases). With 3 bases removed from V and 2 bases from J, the gap between germline ends came to 11 bases. Germline V gene sequence: CDR1 KGHSH, CDR2 LQKENI. The CDR3 covers 14 residues. In nucleotides, the CDR3 is TGTGCCAGCTCACCCCTCGGGGGACCCTACGAGCAGTACTTC. Protein: CASSPLGGPYEQYF.

The chain employs TRBV12-1 and TRBJ1-1. TRBV12-1 represents a pseudogene. The CDR3 covers 13 residues. The DNA for the CDR3 is TGTGCCGGCTCACTAACCCGCTCCACTGAAGCTTTCTTT. Protein sequence: CAGSLTRSTEAFF.

This clone occurred once. Other DNA sequences in this sample translate to the same CDR3. The rearrangement uses TRBV5-1 and TRBJ2-2; D possibly corresponds to TRBD1 (5 bases). V gave up 0 bases and J gave up 6 bases, with 6 bases separating them. This CDR3 has 13 amino acids. Germline V CDR1 and CDR2: SGHRS, YFSETQ. CDR3 bases: TGCGCCAGCAGCTTGGAGGGGCCCGGGGAGCTGTTTTTT. It specifies CASSLEGPGELFF.

V gene TRBV12-5 combines with J gene TRBJ2-1; 10 bases are a match to TRBD2. There are 13 residues in the CDR3. Germline CDR1 reads LGHNT; CDR2 reads FRNRAP. Germline trimming cut 6 bases from V and 5 bases from J; bases unmatched to any gene: 1. In nucleotides, the CDR3 is TGTGCTAGTGGCGGACTAGCGGACAATGAGCAGTTCTTC. Translation: CASGGLADNEQFF.

This clone was found once. The genes are TRBV7-6 and TRBJ2-7, with D maybe TRBD2 (6 bases). The CDR3 has 13 amino acids. CDR1 is SGHVS and CDR2 is FNYEAQ in the germline V gene. V was cut by 5 bases and J by 4 bases, with 12 bases left in between. The CDR3 nucleotides read TGTGCCAGCAGCGGCAGGGCGGGGTACGAGCAGTACTTC. Translated, it gives CASSGRAGYEQYF.